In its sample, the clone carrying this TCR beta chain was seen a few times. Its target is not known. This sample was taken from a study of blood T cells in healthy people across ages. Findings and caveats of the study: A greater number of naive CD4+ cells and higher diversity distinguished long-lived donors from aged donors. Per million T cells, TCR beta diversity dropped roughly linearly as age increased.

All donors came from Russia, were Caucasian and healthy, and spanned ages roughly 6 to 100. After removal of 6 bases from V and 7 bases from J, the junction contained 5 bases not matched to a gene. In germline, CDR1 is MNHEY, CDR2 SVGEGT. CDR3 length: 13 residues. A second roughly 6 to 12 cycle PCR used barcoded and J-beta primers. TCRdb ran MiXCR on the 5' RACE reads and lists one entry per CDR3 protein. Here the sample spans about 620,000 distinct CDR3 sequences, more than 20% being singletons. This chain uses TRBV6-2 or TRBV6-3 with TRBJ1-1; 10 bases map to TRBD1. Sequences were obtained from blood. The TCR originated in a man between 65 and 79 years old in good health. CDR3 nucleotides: TGTGCCAGCAGAGGCGGACAGGGGGTTGAAGCTTTCTTT. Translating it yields CASRGGQGVEAFF.